This TCR beta chain was recorded in a study of shared clonotypes between healthy human individuals. Measured with immunoSEQ multiplex PCR; TCRdb has only the in-frame clones, and not every one. In the table there are fewer than 700,000 clones, 95% of which are singletons. The study, taken as a whole, reports: Naive subsets, compared against memory subsets, generally had larger estimated richness values.

Germline assignment: CDR1 MNHEY and CDR2 SVGAGI. This CDR3 spans 15 amino acids. Trimming cost V 2 bases and J 2 bases, with 10 bases left between them. Note on this clone: Its antigen is undetermined.

Cells designated naive CD8 were CD45RO-negative and were positively selected for CCR7, with terminally differentiated effector memory CD45RA+ cells excluded. This chain connects TRBV6-5 to TRBJ2-1; D unclear. Sequences were obtained from naive CD8+ T cells sorted from blood. This TCR came from a woman in her 30s in good health. The DNA for the CDR3 is TGTGCCAGCAGTTACGGAGAGGCGACCTACAATGAGCAGTTCTTC. Its protein is CASSYGEATYNEQFF.